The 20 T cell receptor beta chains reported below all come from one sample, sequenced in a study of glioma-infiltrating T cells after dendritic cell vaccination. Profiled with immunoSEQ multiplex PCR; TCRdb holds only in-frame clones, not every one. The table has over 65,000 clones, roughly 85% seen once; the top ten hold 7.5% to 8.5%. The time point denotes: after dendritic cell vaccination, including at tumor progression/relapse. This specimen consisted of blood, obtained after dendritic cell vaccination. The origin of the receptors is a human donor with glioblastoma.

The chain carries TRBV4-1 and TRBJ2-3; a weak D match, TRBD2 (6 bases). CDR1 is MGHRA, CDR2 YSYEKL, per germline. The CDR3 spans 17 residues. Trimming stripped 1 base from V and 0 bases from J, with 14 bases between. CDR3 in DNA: TGCGCCAGCAGCCAAGTAGCGGTTGGTCCGAGCACAGATACGCAGTATTTT. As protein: CASSQVAVGPSTDTQYF.

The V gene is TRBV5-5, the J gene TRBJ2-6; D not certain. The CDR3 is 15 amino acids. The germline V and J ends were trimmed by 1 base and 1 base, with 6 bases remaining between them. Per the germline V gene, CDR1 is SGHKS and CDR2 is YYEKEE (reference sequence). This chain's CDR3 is CASSLLRSGANVLTF. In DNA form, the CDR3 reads TGTGCCAGCAGCTTGCTCCGGTCTGGGGCCAACGTCCTGACTTTC.

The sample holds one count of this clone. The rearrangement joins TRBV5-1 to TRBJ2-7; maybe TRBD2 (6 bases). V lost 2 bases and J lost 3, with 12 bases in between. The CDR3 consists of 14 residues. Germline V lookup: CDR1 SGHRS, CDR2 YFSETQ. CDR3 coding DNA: TGCGCCAGCAGCTTTACCGGGGGTGTCTACGAGCAGTACTTC. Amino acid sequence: CASSFTGGVYEQYF.

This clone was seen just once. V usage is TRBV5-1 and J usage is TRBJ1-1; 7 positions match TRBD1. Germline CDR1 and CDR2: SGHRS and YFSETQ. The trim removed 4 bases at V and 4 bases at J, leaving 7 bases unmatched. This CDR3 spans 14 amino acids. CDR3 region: CASSPTGVSTEAFF. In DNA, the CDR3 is TGCGCCAGCAGCCCTACAGGGGTGAGCACTGAAGCTTTCTTT.

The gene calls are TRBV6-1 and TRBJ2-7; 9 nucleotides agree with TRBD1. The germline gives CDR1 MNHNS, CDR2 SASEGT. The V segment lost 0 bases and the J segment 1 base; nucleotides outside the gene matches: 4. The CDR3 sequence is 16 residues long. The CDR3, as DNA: TGTGCCAGCAGTGAAGCCTTTGGACAGGGGTCCTACGAGCAGTACTTC. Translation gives CASSEAFGQGSYEQYF.

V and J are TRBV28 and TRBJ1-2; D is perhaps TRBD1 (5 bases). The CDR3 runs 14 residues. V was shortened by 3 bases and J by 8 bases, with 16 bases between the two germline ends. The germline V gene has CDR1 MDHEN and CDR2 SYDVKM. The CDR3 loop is CASSFSGGAGGYTF. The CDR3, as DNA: TGTGCCAGCAGTTTCTCCGGAGGGGCGGGGGGCTACACCTTC.

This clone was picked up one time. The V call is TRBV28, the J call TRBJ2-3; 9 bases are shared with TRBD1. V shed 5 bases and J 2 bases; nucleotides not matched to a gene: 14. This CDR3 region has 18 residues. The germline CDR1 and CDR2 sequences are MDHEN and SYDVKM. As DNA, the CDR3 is TGTGCCAGCAGTCCCATACGCGGGACAGGGCGGCCCACAGATACGCAGTATTTT. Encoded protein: CASSPIRGTGRPTDTQYF.

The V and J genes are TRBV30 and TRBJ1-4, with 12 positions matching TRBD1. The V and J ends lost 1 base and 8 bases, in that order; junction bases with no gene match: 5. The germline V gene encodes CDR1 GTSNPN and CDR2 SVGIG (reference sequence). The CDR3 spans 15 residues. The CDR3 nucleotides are TGTGCCTGGAGTGAGGGGACAGGGGGCTTAGAAAAACTGTTTTTT. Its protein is CAWSEGTGGLEKLFF.

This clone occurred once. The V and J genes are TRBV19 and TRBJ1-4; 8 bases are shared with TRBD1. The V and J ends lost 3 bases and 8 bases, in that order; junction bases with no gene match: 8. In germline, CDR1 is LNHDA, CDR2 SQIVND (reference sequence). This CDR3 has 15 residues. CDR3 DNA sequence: TGTGCCAGTAGTATTGGATCGACAGGGGAAGAAAAACTGTTTTTT. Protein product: CASSIGSTGEEKLFF.

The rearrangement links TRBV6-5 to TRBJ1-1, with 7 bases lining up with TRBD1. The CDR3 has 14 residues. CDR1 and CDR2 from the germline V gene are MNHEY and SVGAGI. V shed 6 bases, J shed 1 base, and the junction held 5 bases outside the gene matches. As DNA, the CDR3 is TGTGCCAGCAGGCAGGGGACAGCGAACACTGAAGCTTTCTTT. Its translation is CASRQGTANTEAFF.

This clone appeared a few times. Here the CDR3 reads CASSQLGGQGPYEQYF. Here the CDR3 DNA reads TGTGCCAGCAGCCAACTTGGCGGACAGGGTCCCTACGAGCAGTACTTC. The chain employs TRBV5-6 and TRBJ2-7; TRBD1 agrees at 8 bases. V lost 4 bases and J lost 2; bases outside the gene matches: 11. Germline V gives CDR1 SGHDT, CDR2 YYEEEE. The CDR3 runs 16 residues. Supplemented by reference TRBV5-6 and TRBJ2-7, the full variable domain reads DAGVTQSPTHLIKTRGQQVTLRCSPKSGHDTVSWYQQALGQGPQFIFQYYEEEERQRGNFPDRFSGHQFPNYSSELNVNALLLGDSALYLCASSQLGGQGPYEQYFGPGTRLTVT.

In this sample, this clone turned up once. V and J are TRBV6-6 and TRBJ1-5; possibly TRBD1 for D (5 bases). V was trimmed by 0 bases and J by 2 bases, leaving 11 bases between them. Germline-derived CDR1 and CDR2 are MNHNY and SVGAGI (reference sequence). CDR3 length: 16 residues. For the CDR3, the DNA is TGTGCCAGCAGTTACTCGCAGGGTAGAGGCAATCAGCCCCAGCATTTT. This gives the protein CASSYSQGRGNQPQHF.

The CDR3 sequence: CASSPRTGLVNEQFF. The CDR3 DNA reads as TGTGCCAGCAGCCCCCGGACAGGGTTAGTCAATGAGCAGTTCTTC. The gene calls are TRBV11-3 and TRBJ2-1; 8 positions match TRBD1. V shed 5 bases and J 6 bases; nucleotides not matched to a gene: 9. Per the germline V gene, CDR1 is SGHNT and CDR2 is YENEEA. CDR3 length: 15 amino acids.

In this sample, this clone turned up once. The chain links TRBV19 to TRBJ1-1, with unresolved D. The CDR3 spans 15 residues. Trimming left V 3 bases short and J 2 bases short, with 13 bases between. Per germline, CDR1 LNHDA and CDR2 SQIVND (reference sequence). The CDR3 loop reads CASSMSLSGNTEAFF. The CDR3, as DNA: TGTGCCAGTAGTATGTCCCTCTCTGGCAACACTGAAGCTTTCTTT.

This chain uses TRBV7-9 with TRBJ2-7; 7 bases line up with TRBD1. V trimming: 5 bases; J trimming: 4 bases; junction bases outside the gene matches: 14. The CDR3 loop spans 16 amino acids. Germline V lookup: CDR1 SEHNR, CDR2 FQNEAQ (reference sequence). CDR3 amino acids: CASSRTSTGVVYEQYF. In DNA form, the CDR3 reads TGTGCCAGCAGCCGTACCTCTACAGGGGTTGTTTACGAGCAGTACTTC.

CDR3 loop: CASSPLDRGMNTEAFF. CDR3 nucleotide sequence: TGTGCCAGCAGTCCACTGGACAGGGGAATGAACACTGAAGCTTTCTTT. The chain couples TRBV27 to TRBJ1-1, with 9 bases identical to TRBD1. Germline trimming cut 5 bases from V and 0 bases from J; bases unmatched to any gene: 7. This CDR3 contains 16 residues. The germline V gene has CDR1 MNHEY and CDR2 SMNVEV (reference sequence).

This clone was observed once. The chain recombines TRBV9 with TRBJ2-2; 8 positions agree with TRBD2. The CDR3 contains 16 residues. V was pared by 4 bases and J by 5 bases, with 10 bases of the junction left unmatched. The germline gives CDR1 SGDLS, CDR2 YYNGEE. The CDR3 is CASSPQPGLGTGELFF. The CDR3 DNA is TGTGCCAGCAGCCCACAACCGGGACTAGGGACCGGGGAGCTGTTTTTT.

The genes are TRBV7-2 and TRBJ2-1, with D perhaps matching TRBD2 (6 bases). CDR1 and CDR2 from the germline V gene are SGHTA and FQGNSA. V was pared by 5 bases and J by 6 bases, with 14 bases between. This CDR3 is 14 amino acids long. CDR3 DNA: TGTGCCAGCAGCACCCGACTAGATCTCAATGAGCAGTTCTTC. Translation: CASSTRLDLNEQFF.

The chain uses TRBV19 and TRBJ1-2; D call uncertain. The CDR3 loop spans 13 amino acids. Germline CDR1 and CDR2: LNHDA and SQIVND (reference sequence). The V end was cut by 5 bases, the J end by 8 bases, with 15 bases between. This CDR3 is CASSRNSYAGYTF. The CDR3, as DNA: TGTGCCAGTAGTCGAAACTCATACGCCGGCTACACCTTC.

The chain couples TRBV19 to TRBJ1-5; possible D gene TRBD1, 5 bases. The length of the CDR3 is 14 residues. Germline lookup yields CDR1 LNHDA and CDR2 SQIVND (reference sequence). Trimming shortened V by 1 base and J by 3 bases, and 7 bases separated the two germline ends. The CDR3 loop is CASSIAGNNQPQHF. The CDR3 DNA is TGTGCCAGTAGTATAGCAGGGAACAATCAGCCCCAGCATTTT. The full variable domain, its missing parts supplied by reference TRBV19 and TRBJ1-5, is DGGITQSPKYLFRKEGQNVTLSCEQNLNHDAMYWYRQDPGQGLRLIYYSQIVNDFQKGDIAEGYSVSREKKESFPLTVTSAQKNPTAFYLCASSIAGNNQPQHFGDGTRLSIL.